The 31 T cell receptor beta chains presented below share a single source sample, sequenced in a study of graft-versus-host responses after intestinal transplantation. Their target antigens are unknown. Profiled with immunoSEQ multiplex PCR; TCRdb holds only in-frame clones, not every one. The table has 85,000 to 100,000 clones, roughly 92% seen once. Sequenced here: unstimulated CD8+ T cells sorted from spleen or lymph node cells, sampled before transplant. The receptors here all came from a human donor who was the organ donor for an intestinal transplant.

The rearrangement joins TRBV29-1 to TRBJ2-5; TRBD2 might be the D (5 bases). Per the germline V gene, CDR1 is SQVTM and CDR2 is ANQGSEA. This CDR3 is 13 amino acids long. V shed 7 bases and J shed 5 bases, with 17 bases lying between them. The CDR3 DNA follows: TGCAGCGCCGTAATCCCCCGGGGTGAGACCCAGTACTTC. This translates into CSAVIPRGETQYF.

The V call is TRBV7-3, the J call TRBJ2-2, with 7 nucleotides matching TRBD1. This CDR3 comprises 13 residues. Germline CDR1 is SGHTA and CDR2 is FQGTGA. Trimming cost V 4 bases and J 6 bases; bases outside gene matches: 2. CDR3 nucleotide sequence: TGTGCCAGCAGCTCGACAGGGTCCGGGGAGCTGTTTTTT. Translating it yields CASSSTGSGELFF.

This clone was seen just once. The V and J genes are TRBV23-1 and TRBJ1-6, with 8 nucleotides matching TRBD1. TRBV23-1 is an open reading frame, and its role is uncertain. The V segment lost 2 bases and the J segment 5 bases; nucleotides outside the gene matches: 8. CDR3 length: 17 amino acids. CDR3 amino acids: CASSQLLTGAHNSPLHF. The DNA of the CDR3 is TGCGCCAGCAGTCAACTCCTGACAGGGGCACATAATTCACCCCTCCACTTT.

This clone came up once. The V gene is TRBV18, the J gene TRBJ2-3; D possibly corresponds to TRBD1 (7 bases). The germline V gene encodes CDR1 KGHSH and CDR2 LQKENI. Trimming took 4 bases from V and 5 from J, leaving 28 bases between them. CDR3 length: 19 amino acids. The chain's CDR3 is CASSRRGPGFLGQRDTQYF. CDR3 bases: TGTGCCAGCTCACGGAGGGGGCCCGGGTTTCTGGGGCAGAGAGATACGCAGTATTTT. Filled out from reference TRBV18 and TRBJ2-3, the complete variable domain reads NAGVMQNPRHLVRRRGQEARLRCSPMKGHSHVYWYRQLPEEGLKFMVYLQKENIIDESGMPKERFSAEFPKEGPSILRIQQVVRGDSAAYFCASSRRGPGFLGQRDTQYFGPGTRLTVL.

In DNA, the CDR3 is TGTGCCAGCAGCTTGGGTCTAGCGGGGCACAATGAGCAGTTCTTC. This codes for CASSLGLAGHNEQFF. The chain has TRBV5-4 and TRBJ2-1, with TRBD2 matching 9 bases. V lost 0 bases and J lost 5; bases outside the gene matches: 3. There are 15 residues in the CDR3. From germline, CDR1 is SGHNT and CDR2 YYREEE (reference sequence).

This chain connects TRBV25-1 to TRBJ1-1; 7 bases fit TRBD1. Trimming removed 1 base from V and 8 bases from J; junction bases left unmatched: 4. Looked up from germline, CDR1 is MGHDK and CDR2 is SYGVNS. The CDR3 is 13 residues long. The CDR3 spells CASSELGQPEAFF. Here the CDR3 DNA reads TGTGCCAGCAGTGAATTGGGACAGCCCGAAGCTTTCTTT.

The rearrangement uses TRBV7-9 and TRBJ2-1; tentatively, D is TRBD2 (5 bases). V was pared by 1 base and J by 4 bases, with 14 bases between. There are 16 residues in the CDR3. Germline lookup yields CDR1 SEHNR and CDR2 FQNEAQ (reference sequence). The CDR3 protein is CASSLGSQRPYNEQFF. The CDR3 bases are TGTGCCAGCAGCTTAGGTAGCCAGCGGCCTTACAATGAGCAGTTCTTC. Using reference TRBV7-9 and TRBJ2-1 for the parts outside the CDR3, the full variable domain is DTGVSQNPRHKITKRGQNVTFRCDPISEHNRLYWYRQTLGQGPEFLTYFQNEAQLEKSRLLSDRFSAERPKGSFSTLEIQRTEQGDSAMYLCASSLGSQRPYNEQFFGPGTRLTVL.

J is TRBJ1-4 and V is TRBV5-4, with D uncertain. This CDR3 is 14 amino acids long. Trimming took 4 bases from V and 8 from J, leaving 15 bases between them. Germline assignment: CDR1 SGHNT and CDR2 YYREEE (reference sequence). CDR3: CASSPAGAGEKLFF. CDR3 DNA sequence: TGTGCCAGCAGCCCGGCTGGAGCGGGGGAAAAACTGTTTTTT. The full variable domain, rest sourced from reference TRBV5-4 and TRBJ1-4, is ETGVTQSPTHLIKTRGQQVTLRCSSQSGHNTVSWYQQALGQGPQFIFQYYREEENGRGNFPPRFSGLQFPNYSSELNVNALELDDSALYLCASSPAGAGEKLFFGSGTQLSVL.

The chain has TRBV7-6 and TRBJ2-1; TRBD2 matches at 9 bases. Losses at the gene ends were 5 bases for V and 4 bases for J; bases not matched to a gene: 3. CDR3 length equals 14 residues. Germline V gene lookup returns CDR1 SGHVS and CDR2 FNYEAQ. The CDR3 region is CASSMTSGYNEQFF. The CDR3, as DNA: TGTGCCAGCAGCATGACTAGCGGTTACAATGAGCAGTTCTTC.

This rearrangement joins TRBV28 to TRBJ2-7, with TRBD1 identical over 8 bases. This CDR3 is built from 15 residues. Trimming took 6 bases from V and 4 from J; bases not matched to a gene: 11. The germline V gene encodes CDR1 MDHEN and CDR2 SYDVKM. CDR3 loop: CASSQDREAFYEQYF. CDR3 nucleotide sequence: TGTGCCAGCAGCCAGGACAGGGAGGCTTTTTACGAGCAGTACTTC.

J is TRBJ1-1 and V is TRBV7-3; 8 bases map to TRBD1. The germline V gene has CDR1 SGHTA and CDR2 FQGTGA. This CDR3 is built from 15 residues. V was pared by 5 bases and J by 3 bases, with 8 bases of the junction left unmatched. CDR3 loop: CASSQGGTGYTEAFF. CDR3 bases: TGTGCCAGCAGCCAAGGCGGGACAGGATACACTGAAGCTTTCTTT.

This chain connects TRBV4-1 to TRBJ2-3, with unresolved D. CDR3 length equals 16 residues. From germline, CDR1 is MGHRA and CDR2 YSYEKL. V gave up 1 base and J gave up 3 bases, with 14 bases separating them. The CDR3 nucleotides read TGCGCCAGCAGCCAAGTGCCCATCCGGCGGACAGATACGCAGTATTTT. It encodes CASSQVPIRRTDTQYF.

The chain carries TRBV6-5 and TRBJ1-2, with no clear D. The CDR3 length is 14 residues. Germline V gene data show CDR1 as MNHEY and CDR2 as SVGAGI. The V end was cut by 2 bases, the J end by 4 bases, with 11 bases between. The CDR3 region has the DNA TGTGCCAGCAGTTACATGGGCATAGGCTATGGCTACACCTTC. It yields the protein CASSYMGIGYGYTF.

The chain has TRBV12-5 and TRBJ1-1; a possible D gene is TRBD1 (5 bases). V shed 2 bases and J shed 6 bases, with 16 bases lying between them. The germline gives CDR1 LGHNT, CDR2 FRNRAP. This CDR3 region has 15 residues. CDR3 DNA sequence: TGTGCTAGTGGTTTGAACCCGGACATACGGGCTGAAGCTTTCTTT. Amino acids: CASGLNPDIRAEAFF.

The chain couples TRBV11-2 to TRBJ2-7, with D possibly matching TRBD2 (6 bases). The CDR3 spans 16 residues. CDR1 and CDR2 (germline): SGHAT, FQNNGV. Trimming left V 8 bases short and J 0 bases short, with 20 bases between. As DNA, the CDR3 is TGTGCCAGCGAAGCTTTAGACGGGGGTAGCTCCTACGAGCAGTACTTC. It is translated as CASEALDGGSSYEQYF.

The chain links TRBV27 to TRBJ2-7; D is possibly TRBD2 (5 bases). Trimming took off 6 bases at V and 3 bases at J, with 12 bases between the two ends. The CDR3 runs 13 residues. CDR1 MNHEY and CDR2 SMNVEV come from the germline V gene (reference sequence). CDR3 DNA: TGTGCCAGCAGCACTGGCGGAGGCTACGAGCAGTACTTC. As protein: CASSTGGGYEQYF.

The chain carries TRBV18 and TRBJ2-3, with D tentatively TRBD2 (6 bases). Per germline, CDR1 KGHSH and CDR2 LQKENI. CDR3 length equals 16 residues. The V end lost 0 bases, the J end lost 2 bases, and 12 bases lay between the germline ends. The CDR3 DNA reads TGTGCCAGCTCACCACCCAGCGGGCCCAACACAGATACGCAGTATTTT. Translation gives CASSPPSGPNTDTQYF.

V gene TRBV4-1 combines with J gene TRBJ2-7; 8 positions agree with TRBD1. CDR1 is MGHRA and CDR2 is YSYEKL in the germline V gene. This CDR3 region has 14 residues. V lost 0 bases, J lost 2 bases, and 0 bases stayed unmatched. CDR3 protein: CASSQEGQAYEQYF. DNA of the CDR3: TGCGCCAGCAGCCAAGAGGGACAGGCCTACGAGCAGTACTTC.

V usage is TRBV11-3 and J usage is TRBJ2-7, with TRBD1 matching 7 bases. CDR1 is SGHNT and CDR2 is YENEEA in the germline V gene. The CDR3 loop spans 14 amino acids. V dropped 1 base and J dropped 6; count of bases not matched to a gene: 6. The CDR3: CASSLVNRGVEQYF. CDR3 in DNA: TGTGCCAGCAGCTTAGTGAACAGGGGAGTCGAGCAGTACTTC.

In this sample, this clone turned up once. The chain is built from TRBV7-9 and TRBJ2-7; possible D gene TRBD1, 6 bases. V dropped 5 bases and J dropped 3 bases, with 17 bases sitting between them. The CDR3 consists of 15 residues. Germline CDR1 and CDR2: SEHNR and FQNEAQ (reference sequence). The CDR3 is CASSRRTDRLYEQYF. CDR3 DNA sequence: TGTGCCAGCAGCCGGCGGACAGACCGACTCTACGAGCAGTACTTC.

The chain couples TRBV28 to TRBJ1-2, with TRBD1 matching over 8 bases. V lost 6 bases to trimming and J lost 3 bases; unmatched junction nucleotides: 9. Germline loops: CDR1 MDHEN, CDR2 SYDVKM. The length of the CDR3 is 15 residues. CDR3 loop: CASSRDRGADYGYTF. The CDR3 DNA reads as TGTGCCAGCAGCCGCGACAGGGGCGCGGACTATGGCTACACCTTC.

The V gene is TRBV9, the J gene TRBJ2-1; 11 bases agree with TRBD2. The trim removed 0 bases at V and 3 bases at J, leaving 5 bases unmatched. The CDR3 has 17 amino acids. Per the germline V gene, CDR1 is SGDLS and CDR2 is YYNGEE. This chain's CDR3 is CASSVGLAGGRYNEQFF. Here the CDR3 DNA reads TGTGCCAGCAGCGTAGGGCTAGCGGGGGGCCGCTACAATGAGCAGTTCTTC.

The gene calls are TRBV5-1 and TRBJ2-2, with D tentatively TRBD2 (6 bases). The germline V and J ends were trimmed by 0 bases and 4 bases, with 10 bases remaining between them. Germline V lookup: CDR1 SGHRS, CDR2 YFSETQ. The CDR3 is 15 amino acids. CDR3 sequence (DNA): TGCGCCAGCAGCTTGGGGAGGGCCAGCACCGGGGAGCTGTTTTTT. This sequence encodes CASSLGRASTGELFF.

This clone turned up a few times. CDR3 sequence: CASSPEAGLAYGYTF. DNA of the CDR3: TGTGCCAGCTCACCAGAGGCAGGGTTGGCATATGGCTACACCTTC. This chain connects TRBV18 to TRBJ1-2, with D perhaps TRBD1 (5 bases). V shed 2 bases and J shed 5 bases, with 15 bases lying between them. This CDR3 is 15 amino acids long. Germline V gene data show CDR1 as KGHSH and CDR2 as LQKENI.

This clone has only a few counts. This chain's CDR3 is CASSGTGGSGANVLTF. For the CDR3, the DNA is TGTGCCAGTAGCGGGACAGGGGGCTCTGGGGCCAACGTCCTGACTTTC. The rearrangement joins TRBV19 to TRBJ2-6; 11 bases are a match to TRBD1. CDR1 is LNHDA, CDR2 SQIVND, per germline (reference sequence). V gave up 6 bases and J gave up 0 bases; unmatched junction bases: 1. This CDR3 comprises 16 residues.

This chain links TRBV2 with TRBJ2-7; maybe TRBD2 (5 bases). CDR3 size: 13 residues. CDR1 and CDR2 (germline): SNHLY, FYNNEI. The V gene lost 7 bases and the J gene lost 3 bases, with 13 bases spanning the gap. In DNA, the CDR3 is TGTGCCAGCAATAGGTACGGGGACTACGAGCAGTACTTC. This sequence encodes CASNRYGDYEQYF.

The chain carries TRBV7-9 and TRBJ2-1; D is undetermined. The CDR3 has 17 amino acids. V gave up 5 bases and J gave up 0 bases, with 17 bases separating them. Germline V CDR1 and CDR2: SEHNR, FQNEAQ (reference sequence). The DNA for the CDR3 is TGTGCCAGCAGCCCCCACCCTAGAGGCCGCTCCTACAATGAGCAGTTCTTC. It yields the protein CASSPHPRGRSYNEQFF.

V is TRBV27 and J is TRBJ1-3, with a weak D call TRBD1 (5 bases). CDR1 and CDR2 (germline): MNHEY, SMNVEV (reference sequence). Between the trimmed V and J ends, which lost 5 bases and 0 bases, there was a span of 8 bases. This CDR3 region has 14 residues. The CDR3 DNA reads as TGTGCCAGCAGTATAGGGGTCTCTGGAAACACCATATATTTT. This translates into CASSIGVSGNTIYF.

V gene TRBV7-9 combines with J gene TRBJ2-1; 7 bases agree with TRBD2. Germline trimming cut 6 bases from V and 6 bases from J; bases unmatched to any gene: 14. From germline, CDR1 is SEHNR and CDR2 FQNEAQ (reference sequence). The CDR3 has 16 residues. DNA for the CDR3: TGTGCCAGCAGTCATTTTACGGGGGGTTGGTCCAATGAGCAGTTCTTC. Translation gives CASSHFTGGWSNEQFF.

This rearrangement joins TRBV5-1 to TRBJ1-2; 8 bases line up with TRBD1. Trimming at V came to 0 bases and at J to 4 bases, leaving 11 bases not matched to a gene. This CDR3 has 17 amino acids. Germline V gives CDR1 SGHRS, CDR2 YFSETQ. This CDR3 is CASSLEVGTGSLYGYTF. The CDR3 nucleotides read TGCGCCAGCAGCTTGGAGGTCGGGACAGGATCTCTCTATGGCTACACCTTC. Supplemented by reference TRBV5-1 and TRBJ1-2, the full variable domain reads KAGVTQTPRYLIKTRGQQVTLSCSPISGHRSVSWYQQTPGQGLQFLFEYFSETQRNKGNFPGRFSGRQFSNSRSEMNVSTLELGDSALYLCASSLEVGTGSLYGYTFGSGTRLTVV.

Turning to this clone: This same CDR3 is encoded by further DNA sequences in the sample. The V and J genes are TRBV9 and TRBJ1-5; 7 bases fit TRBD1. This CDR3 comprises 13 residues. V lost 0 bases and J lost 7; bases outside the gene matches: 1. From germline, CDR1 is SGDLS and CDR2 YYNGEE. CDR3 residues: CASSVGTGQPQHF. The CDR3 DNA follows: TGTGCCAGCAGCGTAGGGACAGGCCAGCCCCAGCATTTT.